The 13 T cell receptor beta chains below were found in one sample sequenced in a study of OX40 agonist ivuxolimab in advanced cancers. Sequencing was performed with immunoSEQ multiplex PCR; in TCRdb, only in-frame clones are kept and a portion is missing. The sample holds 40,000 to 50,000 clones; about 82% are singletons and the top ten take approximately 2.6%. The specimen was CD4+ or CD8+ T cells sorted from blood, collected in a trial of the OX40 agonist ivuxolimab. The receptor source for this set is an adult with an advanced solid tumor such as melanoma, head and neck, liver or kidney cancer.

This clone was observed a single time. CDR3: CASSFRLAGGAEQFF. CDR3 nucleotides: TGTGCCAGCAGCTTTCGACTAGCGGGGGGTGCTGAGCAGTTCTTC. The chain employs TRBV11-2 and TRBJ2-1, with 13 bases aligning to TRBD2. The CDR3 is made up of 15 amino acids. V shed 3 bases and J 9 bases; nucleotides not matched to a gene: 5. Germline V gives CDR1 SGHAT, CDR2 FQNNGV.

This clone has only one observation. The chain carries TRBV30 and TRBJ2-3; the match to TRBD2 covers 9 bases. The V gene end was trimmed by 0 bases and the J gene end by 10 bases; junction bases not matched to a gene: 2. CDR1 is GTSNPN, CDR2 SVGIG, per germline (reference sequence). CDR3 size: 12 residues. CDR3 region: CAWSVPSGAQYF. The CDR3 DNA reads TGTGCCTGGAGTGTACCTAGCGGGGCGCAGTATTTT.

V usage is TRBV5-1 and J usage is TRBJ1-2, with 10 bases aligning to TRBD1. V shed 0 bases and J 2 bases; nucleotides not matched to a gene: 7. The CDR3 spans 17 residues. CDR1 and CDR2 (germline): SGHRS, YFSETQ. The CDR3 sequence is CASSLVGQGTQNYGYTF. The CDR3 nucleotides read TGCGCCAGCAGCTTGGTGGGACAGGGGACCCAAAACTATGGCTACACCTTC.

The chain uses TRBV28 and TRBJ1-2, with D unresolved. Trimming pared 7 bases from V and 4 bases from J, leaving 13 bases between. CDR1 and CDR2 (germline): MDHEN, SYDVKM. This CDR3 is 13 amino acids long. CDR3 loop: CASTPLGPYGYTF. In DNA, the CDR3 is TGTGCCAGCACCCCCTTGGGCCCCTATGGCTACACCTTC.

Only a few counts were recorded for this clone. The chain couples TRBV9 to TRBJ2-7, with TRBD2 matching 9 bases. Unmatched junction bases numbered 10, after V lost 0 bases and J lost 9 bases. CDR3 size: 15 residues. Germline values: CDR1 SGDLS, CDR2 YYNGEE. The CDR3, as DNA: TGTGCCAGCAGCGTAGGAATAGCGGGAGATAGCGGGCAGTACTTC. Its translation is CASSVGIAGDSGQYF.

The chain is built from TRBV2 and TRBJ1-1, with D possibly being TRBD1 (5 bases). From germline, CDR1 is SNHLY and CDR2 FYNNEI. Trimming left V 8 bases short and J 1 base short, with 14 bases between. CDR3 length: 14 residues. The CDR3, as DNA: TGTGCCAGCGGGGGAGGGCTACGGAACACTGAAGCTTTCTTT. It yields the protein CASGGGLRNTEAFF.

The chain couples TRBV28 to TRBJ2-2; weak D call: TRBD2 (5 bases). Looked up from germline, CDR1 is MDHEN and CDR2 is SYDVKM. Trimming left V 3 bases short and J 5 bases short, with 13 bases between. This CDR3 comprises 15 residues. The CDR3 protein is CASSFWPRGTGELFF. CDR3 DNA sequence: TGTGCCAGCAGTTTCTGGCCCCGAGGGACCGGGGAGCTGTTTTTT. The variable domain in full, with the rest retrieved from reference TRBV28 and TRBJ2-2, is DVKVTQSSRYLVKRTGEKVFLECVQDMDHENMFWYRQDPGLGLRLIYFSYDVKMKEKGDIPEGYSVSREKKERFSLILESASTNQTSMYLCASSFWPRGTGELFFGEGSRLTVL.

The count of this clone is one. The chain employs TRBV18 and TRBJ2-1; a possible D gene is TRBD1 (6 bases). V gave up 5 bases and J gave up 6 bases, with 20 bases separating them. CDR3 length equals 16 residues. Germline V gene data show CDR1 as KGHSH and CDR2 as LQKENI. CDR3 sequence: CASSENTGTLGNEQFF. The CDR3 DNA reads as TGTGCCAGCTCAGAAAACACAGGGACCCTTGGCAATGAGCAGTTCTTC.

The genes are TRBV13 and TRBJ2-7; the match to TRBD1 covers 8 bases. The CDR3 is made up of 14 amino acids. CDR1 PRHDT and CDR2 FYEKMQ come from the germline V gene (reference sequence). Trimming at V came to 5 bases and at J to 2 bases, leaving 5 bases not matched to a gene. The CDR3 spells CASSPRDRTYEQYF. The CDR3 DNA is TGTGCCAGCAGCCCGAGGGACAGGACCTACGAGCAGTACTTC.

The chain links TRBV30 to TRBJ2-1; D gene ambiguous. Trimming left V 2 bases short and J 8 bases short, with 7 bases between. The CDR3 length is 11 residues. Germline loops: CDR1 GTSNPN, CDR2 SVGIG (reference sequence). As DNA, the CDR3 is TGTGCCTGGAGTAGCCGGGATGAGCAGTTCTTC. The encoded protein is CAWSSRDEQFF.

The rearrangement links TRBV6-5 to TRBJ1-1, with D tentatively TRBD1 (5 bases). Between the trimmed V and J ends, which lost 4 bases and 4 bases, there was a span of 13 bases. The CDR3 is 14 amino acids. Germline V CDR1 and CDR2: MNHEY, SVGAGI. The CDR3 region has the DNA TGTGCCAGCAGTTCTCGGGGGTCGGTCACTGAAGCTTTCTTT. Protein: CASSSRGSVTEAFF.

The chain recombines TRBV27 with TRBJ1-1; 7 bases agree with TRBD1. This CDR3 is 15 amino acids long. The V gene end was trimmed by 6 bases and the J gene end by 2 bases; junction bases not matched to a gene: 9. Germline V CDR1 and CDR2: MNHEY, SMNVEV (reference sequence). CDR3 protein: CASRDPNRGNTEAFF. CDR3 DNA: TGTGCCAGCAGGGATCCAAACAGGGGAAACACTGAAGCTTTCTTT.

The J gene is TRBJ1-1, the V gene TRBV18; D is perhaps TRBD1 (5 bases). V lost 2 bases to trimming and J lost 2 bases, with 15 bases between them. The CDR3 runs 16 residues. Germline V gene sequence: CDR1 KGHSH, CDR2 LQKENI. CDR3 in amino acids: CASSPVDSRANTEAFF. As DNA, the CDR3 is TGTGCCAGCTCACCAGTAGATTCCAGGGCAAACACTGAAGCTTTCTTT.